One and the same sample provided the 7 T cell receptor beta chains below, sequenced in a study of blood T cells in healthy people across ages. Primers used in a second PCR of roughly 6 to 11 cycles were a sample-barcoded 5' primer and a J-beta primer mix. TCRdb called the 5' RACE reads again in MiXCR, with one record for every CDR3 protein. The table records about 720,000 distinct CDR3 sequences, around a fifth of them present only once. Source material: blood. These receptors were obtained from a man aged 70-80 years in good health.

This clonotype has a handful of counts. The chain recombines TRBV14 with TRBJ1-1, with D unresolved. Trimming stripped 4 bases from V and 10 bases from J, with 10 bases between. The CDR3 consists of 11 residues. CDR1 SGHDN and CDR2 FVKESK come from the germline V gene. The CDR3 sequence is CASSLEGRAFF. CDR3 bases: TGTGCCAGCAGCCTAGAGGGCCGAGCTTTCTTT.

The V call is TRBV15, the J call TRBJ1-1; TRBD1 matches 10 bases. V was pared by 0 bases and J by 7 bases, with 8 bases of the junction left unmatched. The CDR3 totals 16 residues. The V gene's germline CDR1 is LNHNV and CDR2 YYDKDF (reference sequence). CDR3 DNA: TGTGCCACCAGCAGAGAGGGACAGGGGCAAGGGAATGAAGCTTTCTTT. Encoded protein: CATSREGQGQGNEAFF.

This clonotype was seen more than once but under ten times. V is TRBV28 and J is TRBJ1-2; TRBD1 aligns across 8 bases. Germline V gene lookup returns CDR1 MDHEN and CDR2 SYDVKM. The CDR3 runs 14 residues. V trimming: 2 bases; J trimming: 5 bases; junction bases outside the gene matches: 4. The CDR3 coding sequence is TGTGCCAGCAGTTTAAATTACAGGGGGTATGGCTACACCTTC. This sequence encodes CASSLNYRGYGYTF.

V usage is TRBV18 and J usage is TRBJ2-5, with D possibly being TRBD1 or TRBD2 (5 bases each). The end of the DNA aligns better with TRBJ2-7, so the J call may be wrong. The germline gives CDR1 KGHSH, CDR2 LQKENI. This CDR3 region has 13 residues. In nucleotides, the CDR3 is TGTGCCAGCTCACGATACGAGGGGTACGAGCAGTACGTC. Translating it yields CASSRYEGYEQYV.

This clonotype was seen only a few times. The CDR3 sequence is CASSYSGGVSLTDTQYF. CDR3 sequence (DNA): TGTGCCAGCAGTTACTCAGGAGGGGTTTCCCTCACAGATACGCAGTATTTT. The chain couples TRBV6-5 to TRBJ2-3, with D perhaps matching TRBD2 (6 bases). CDR1 and CDR2 (germline): MNHEY, SVGAGI. V lost 0 bases and J lost 2, with 15 bases in between. This CDR3 has 17 amino acids.

This clonotype was detected a few times. CDR3 region: CASSKEGAGHEAFF. The CDR3 DNA is TGTGCCAGCAGCAAAGAGGGGGCAGGGCATGAAGCTTTCTTT. V and J are TRBV21-1 and TRBJ1-1; the D call TRBD1 from the table was never checked on the DNA. TRBV21-1 constitutes a pseudogene. This CDR3 is 14 amino acids long.

There are a few counts of this clonotype. A read error may account for a junction end that differs from germline. The chain has TRBV11-3 and TRBJ1-6; D not certain. The CDR3 totals 13 residues. Per the germline V gene, CDR1 is SGHNT and CDR2 is YENEEA. CDR3 bases: TGTGCCAGCACCATGAGCAGAAATTCGCCCCTCCACTTT. Protein product: CASTMSRNSPLHF.